Sequencing of this TCR beta chain was carried out in a study of blood T cell repertoires in COVID-19. Study background: The study drew acute and convalescent COVID-19 samples from the United States, Italy and Spain. From T cells, B-cell-depleted T cells, or PBMCs came the material, which was cDNA or gDNA.

TCRdb's table, derived via immunoSEQ multiplex PCR, lists solely in-frame clones and lacks some. Found here are some 13,000 clones, 75% to 85% of them singletons; the top ten hold approximately 25%. This CDR3 has 14 amino acids. CDR1 is SGHDN, CDR2 FVKESK, per germline. V was clipped by 0 bases and J by 2 bases, with 6 bases between them. Source material: peripheral blood. This clonotype originated in a man aged 40-49 years with active or convalescent COVID-19. This rearrangement joins TRBV14 to TRBJ2-3; D is possibly TRBD2 (5 bases). In DNA, the CDR3 is TGTGCCAGCAGCCAAGAGCGGGCCACAGATACGCAGTATTTT. Amino acids: CASSQERATDTQYF.